This T cell receptor beta chain was sequenced in a study of early T cells in non-severe SARS-CoV-2 infection (dated by TCRdb to about 2021). General notes on the study: TCR sequencing used bulk RNA from unsorted whole blood, so alpha and beta chains could not be paired.

Set within a cohort of healthcare workers in London, UK, this nested case-control study involved weekly PCR testing of nasopharyngeal swabs along with blood sampling. Healthcare workers were recruited during the week of the UK lockdown, between 23 and 31 March 2020, and followed weekly for up to roughly 16 weeks. Library generation was performed with 5' RACE. TCRdb records NextSeq 500 as the sequencer. In the TCR library protocol, unique molecular identifiers were attached to individual cDNA molecules to correct for PCR bias and sequencing error. Sequencing covered both TCR alpha and beta chains, and within each sample the abundances of alpha and beta sequences were tightly co-correlated. The paper's processing steps were these. Decombinator V4 was used to perform V gene, J gene and CDR3 annotation of TCR sequences. Expanded TCRs were defined as changing significantly between any two time points under a Poisson model with p below 0.0001. Abundances of TCRs were expressed as counts per million after normalisation to the total number of TCRs sequenced in each sample. TRAV1-2 paired with TRAJ12, TRAJ20 or TRAJ33 defined MAIT TCRs, while TRAV10 paired with TRAJ18 defined iNKT TCRs. VDJdb, accessed 1 November 2021, was searched for CMV, EBV and SARS-CoV-2 annotated TCRs, with TCRs annotated for multiple antigens excluded. TCRdb redid the processing of the public reads, applying fastp at Q25 and MiXCR, and retained in-frame beta chains. Each entry is one CDR3 protein sequence, shown with its most common DNA and genes. The V and J calls were not made by the authors but by TCRdb's processing. The sample records almost 65,000 distinct CDR3 sequences, around 4.7% of which are singletons. 4% to 5% of the sample rests with the top ten.

From a lookup of the germline V gene, CDR1 and CDR2 are MRHNA and SNTAGT. Between the V and J ends, shortened by 6 bases and 9 bases respectively, the junction contains 18 bases. Including cysteine and phenylalanine, the CDR3 has 14 amino acids. The only DNA kept is the CDR3, 42 bases in frame from the first base. This clonotype was seen ten or more times. It lacks a known antigen. No much larger clonotype is one base removed from it; base qualities were not supplied. What the work shows at the level of the full study, not this receptor alone: VDJdb matching was skewed toward anti-spike CD8 responses and likely underestimated virus-specific expansions by missing private and CD4 specificities.

The receptor chain draws on TRBV6-4 and TRBJ2-1; the D region may be TRBD1 or TRBD2, each matching 5 bases equally. Sequencing was carried out using whole blood. The receptor comes from an adult who was a healthcare worker with PCR-confirmed SARS-CoV-2 infection or an uninfected control (not recorded which). CDR3 reads: CASSATRDAGEQFF. The nucleotide sequence reads TGTGCCAGCAGCGCAACTAGGGACGCAGGTGAGCAGTTCTTC.